The subject of this entry is one T cell receptor beta chain. What it binds is not known. The record originates from a study of cytomegalovirus exposure and HLA in healthy donors. PCR amplification relied on 60 Vbeta primers (plus 13 Jbeta primers). Source study methods: Roughly 10 million shared chains were among about 80 million unique TCR beta chains counted in a later analysis. The protocol was immunoSEQ multiplex PCR, while the TCRdb copy is restricted to in-frame clones and leaves out a portion. The V and J calls and clone size are taken from that table; D and trimming were inferred from the DNA. The sample lists 85,000 to 130,000 clones, approximately 80% seen once, with about 5.4% in the top ten. Deletions cut 2 bases from V and 1 base from J, with 24 bases between. CDR3 length: 19 residues. Germline V CDR1 and CDR2: SGHRS, YFSETQ. Study outcomes and limitations: Previously analyzed data showed that most TCR beta V segments were productive at a frequency of about 90% or about 30%. Trimming of TCR beta V- and J-genes showed a link, identified in a later analysis, to a missense DCLRE1C variant.

The sequence was collected from a woman between 18 and 29 years old in good health and CMV-seropositive. Material for sequencing was PBMCs. The chain employs TRBV5-1 and TRBJ2-5; perhaps TRBD2 as D (7 bases). The CDR3 reads CASSFPTAKLGGVQETQYF. The CDR3 DNA reads TGCGCCAGCAGCTTCCCAACCGCCAAACTAGGGGGGGTCCAAGAGACCCAGTACTTC.